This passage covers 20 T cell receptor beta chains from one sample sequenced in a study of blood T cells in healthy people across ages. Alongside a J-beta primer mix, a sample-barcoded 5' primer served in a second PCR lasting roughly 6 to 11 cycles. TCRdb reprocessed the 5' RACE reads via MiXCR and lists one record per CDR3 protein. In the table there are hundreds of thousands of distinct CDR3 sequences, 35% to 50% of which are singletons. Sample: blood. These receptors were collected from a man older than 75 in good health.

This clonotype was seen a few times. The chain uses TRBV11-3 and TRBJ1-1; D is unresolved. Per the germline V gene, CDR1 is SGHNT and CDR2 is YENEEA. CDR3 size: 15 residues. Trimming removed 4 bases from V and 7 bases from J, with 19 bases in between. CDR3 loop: CASSSPRTEGSEAFF. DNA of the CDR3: TGTGCCAGCAGCTCGCCGAGGACGGAGGGCAGTGAAGCTTTCTTT.

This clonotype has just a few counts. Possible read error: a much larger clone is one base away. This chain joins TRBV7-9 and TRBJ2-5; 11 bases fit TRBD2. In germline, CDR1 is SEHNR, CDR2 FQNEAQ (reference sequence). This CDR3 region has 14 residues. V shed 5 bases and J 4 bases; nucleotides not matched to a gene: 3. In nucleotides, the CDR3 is TGTGCCAGCAGCCGAGGACTAGCGGGAGAGACCCAGTACTTC. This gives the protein CASSRGLAGETQYF.

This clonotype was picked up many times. The CDR3 DNA is TGTGCCAGCAGTAAAGGACCAAATGCAGATACGCAGTATTTT. This codes for CASSKGPNADTQYF. V is TRBV7-2 and J is TRBJ2-3; no definite D call. V was shortened by 6 bases and J by 4 bases, with 14 bases between the two germline ends. Germline CDR1 reads SGHTA; CDR2 reads FQGNSA. CDR3 size: 14 residues.

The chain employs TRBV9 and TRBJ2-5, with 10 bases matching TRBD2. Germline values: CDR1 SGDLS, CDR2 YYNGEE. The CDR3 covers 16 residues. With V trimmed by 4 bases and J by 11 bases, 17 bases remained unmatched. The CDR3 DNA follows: TGTGCCAGCAGCCTCGGAGTGGGGCTAGCGGGAGATGAGCAGTACTTC. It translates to CASSLGVGLAGDEQYF.

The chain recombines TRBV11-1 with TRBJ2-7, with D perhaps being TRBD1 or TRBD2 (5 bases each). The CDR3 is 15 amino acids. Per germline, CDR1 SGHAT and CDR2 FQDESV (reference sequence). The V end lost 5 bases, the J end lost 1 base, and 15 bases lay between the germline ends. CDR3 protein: CASSDLPGRSYEQYF. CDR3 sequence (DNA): TGTGCCAGCAGCGATCTACCGGGACGATCCTACGAGCAGTACTTC.

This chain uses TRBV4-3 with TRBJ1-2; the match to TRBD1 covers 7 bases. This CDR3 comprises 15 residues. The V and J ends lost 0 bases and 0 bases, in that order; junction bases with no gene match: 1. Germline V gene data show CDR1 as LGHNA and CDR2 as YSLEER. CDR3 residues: CASSQETGTNYGYTF. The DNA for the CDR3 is TGCGCCAGCAGCCAAGAGACAGGGACTAACTATGGCTACACCTTC.

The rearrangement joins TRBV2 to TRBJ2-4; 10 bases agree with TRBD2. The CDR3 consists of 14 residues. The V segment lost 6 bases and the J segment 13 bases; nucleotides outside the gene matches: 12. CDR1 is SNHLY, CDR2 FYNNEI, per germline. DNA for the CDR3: TGTGCCAGCAGCAGCGGGGGGGCCTTCCGAGAGCAGTACTTC. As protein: CASSSGGAFREQYF.

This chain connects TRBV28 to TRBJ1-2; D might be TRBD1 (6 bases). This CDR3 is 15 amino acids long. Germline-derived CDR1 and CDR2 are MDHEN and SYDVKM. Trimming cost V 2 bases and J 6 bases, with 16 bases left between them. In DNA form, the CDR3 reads TGTGCCAGCAGTTTAGGGGGGGCGCAGGGTAATGGCTACACCTTC. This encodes CASSLGGAQGNGYTF.

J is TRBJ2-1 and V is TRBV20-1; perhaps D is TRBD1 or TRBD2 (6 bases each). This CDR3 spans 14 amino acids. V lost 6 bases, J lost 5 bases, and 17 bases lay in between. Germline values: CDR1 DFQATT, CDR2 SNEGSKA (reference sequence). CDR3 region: CSAVSGAADNEQFF. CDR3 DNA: TGCAGTGCCGTATCGGGGGCCGCTGACAATGAGCAGTTCTTC.

The CDR3 nucleotides are TGTGCCAGCAGCGTTAGCGGGAGTGCCTCCTACAATGAGCAGTTCTTC. Protein sequence: CASSVSGSASYNEQFF. The chain recombines TRBV7-8 with TRBJ2-1; TRBD2 agrees at 9 bases. Unmatched junction bases numbered 5, after V lost 5 bases and J lost 0 bases. This CDR3 comprises 16 residues. CDR1 and CDR2 from the germline V gene are SGHVS and FQNEAQ. The full variable domain, rest sourced from reference TRBV7-8 and TRBJ2-1, is GAGVSQSPRYKVAKRGQDVALRCDPISGHVSLFWYQQALGQGPEFLTYFQNEAQLDKSGLPSDRFFAERPEGSVSTLKIQRTQQEDSAVYLCASSVSGSASYNEQFFGPGTRLTVL.

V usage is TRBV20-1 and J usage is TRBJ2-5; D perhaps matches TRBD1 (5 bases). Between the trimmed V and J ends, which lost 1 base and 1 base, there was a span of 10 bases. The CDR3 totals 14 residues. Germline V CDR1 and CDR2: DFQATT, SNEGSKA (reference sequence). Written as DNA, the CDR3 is TGCAGTGCTAGAGCCTTCAGGGCCCAAGAGACCCAGTACTTC. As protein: CSARAFRAQETQYF.

CDR3: CSAPIQQGMANTEAFF. For the CDR3, the DNA is TGCAGTGCCCCGATCCAGCAGGGGATGGCGAACACTGAAGCTTTCTTT. The chain links TRBV20-1 to TRBJ1-1; TRBD1 might be the D (6 bases). The CDR3 sequence is 16 residues long. V was shortened by 6 bases and J by 1 base, with 21 bases between the two germline ends. Looked up from germline, CDR1 is DFQATT and CDR2 is SNEGSKA (reference sequence).

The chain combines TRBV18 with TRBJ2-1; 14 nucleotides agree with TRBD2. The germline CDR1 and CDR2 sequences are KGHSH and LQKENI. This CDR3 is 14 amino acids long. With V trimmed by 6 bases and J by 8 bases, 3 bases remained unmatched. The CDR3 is CASSPTSGGDEQFF. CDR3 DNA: TGTGCCAGCTCCCCGACTAGCGGGGGGGATGAGCAGTTCTTC. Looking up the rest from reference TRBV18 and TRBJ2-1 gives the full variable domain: NAGVMQNPRHLVRRRGQEARLRCSPMKGHSHVYWYRQLPEEGLKFMVYLQKENIIDESGMPKERFSAEFPKEGPSILRIQQVVRGDSAAYFCASSPTSGGDEQFFGPGTRLTVL.

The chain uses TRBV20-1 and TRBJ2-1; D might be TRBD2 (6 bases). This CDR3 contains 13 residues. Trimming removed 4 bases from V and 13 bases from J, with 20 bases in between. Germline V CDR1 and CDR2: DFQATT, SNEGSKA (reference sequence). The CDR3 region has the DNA TGCAGTGCTAAAGTCGGGGGTCAAGAGACCCAGTTCTTC. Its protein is CSAKVGGQETQFF.

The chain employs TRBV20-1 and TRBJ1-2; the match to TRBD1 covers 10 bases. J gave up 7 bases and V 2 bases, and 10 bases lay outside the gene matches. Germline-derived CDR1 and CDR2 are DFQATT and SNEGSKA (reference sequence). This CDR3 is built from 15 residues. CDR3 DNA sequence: TGCAGTGCTAGACCCCGACAGGGGGCGTGGGTTGGCTACACCTTC. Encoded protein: CSARPRQGAWVGYTF.

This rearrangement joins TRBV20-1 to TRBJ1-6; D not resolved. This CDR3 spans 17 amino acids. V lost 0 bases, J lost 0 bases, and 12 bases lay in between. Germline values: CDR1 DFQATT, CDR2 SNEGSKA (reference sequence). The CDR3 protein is CSARDDGRSSYNSPLHF. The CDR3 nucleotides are TGCAGTGCTAGAGACGACGGGAGGAGCTCCTATAATTCACCCCTCCACTTT.

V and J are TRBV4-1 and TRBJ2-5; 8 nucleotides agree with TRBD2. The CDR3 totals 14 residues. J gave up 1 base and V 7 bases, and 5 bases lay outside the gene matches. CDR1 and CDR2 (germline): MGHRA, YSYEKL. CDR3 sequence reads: CASTPAGVQETQYF. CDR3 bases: TGCGCCAGCACCCCAGCGGGAGTCCAAGAGACCCAGTACTTC.

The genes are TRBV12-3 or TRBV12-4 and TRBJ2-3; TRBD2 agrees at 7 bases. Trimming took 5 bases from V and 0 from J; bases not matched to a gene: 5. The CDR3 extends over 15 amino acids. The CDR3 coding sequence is TGTGCCAGCAGTCGGACTAGATGGAGCACAGATACGCAGTATTTT. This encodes CASSRTRWSTDTQYF.

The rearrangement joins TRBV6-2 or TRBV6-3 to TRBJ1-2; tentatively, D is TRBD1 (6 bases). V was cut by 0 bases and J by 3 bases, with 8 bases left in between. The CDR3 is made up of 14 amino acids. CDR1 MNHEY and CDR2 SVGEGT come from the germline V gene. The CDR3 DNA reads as TGTGCCAGCAGTTACTCGACAGGATACTATGGCTACACCTTC. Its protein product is CASSYSTGYYGYTF.

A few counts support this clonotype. CDR3 coding DNA: TGTGCCAGCCGGAATTCCGGCGGGCTCGGTTACGAGCAGTACTTC. This gives the protein CASRNSGGLGYEQYF. This sequence joins TRBV14 and TRBJ2-7, with D maybe TRBD2 (5 bases). Trimming stripped 8 bases from V and 4 bases from J, with 21 bases between. CDR1 is SGHDN, CDR2 FVKESK, per germline. This CDR3 is 15 amino acids long. Combining the CDR3 with reference TRBV14 and TRBJ2-7 gives the whole variable domain EAGVTQFPSHSVIEKGQTVTLRCDPISGHDNLYWYRRVMGKEIKFLLHFVKESKQDESGMPNNRFLAERTGGTYSTLKVQPAELEDSGVYFCASRNSGGLGYEQYFGPGTRLTVT.